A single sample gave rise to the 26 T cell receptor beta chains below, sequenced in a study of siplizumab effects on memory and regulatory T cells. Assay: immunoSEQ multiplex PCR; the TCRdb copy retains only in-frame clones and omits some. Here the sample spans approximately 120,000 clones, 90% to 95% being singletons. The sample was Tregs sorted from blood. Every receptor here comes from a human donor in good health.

CDR3 sequence (DNA): TGTGCCAGCAGCTCCCCGGGCGGAGGAACAGATACGCAGTATTTT. The encoded protein is CASSSPGGGTDTQYF. V gene TRBV7-2 combines with J gene TRBJ2-3; a weak D match, TRBD2 (5 bases). Germline loops: CDR1 SGHTA, CDR2 FQGNSA. The CDR3 is 15 amino acids. With 4 bases removed from V and 3 bases from J, the gap between germline ends came to 14 bases. Supplemented by reference TRBV7-2 and TRBJ2-3, the full variable domain reads GAGVSQSPSNKVTEKGKDVELRCDPISGHTALYWYRQSLGQGLEFLIYFQGNSAPDKSGLPSDRFSAERTGGSVSTLTIQRTQQEDSAVYLCASSSPGGGTDTQYFGPGTRLTVL.

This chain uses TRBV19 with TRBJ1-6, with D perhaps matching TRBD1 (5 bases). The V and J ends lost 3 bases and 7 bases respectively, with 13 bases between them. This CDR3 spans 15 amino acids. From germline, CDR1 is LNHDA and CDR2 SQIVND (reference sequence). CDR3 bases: TGTGCCAGTAGTATTTTGGGGCGGGGGAATTCACCCCTCCACTTT. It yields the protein CASSILGRGNSPLHF.

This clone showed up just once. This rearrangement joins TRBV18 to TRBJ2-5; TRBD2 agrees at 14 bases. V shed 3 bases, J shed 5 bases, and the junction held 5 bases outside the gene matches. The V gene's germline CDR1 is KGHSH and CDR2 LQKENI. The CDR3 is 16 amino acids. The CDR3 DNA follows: TGTGCCAGCTCACCGGGGACTAGCGGGAGTGCGGAGACCCAGTACTTC. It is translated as CASSPGTSGSAETQYF.

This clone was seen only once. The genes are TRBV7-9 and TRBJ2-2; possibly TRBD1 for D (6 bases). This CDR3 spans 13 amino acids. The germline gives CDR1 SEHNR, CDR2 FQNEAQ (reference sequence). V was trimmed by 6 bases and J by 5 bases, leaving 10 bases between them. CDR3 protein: CASRPQGTGELFF. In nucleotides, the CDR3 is TGTGCCAGCAGACCCCAGGGGACCGGGGAGCTGTTTTTT.

The CDR3: CARRPSFRAFF. The DNA of the CDR3 is TGTGCCCGCCGGCCCTCCTTCAGAGCTTTCTTT. V and J are TRBV28 and TRBJ1-1; the D is unclear. The V end was cut by 11 bases, the J end by 10 bases, with 17 bases between. Germline assignment: CDR1 MDHEN and CDR2 SYDVKM. This CDR3 region has 11 residues.

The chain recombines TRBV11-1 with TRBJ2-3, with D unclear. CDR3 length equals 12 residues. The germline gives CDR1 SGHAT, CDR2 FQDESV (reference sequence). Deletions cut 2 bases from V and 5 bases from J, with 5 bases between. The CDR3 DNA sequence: TGTGCCAGCAGCTTACTGGGAGATACGCAGTATTTT. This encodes CASSLLGDTQYF.

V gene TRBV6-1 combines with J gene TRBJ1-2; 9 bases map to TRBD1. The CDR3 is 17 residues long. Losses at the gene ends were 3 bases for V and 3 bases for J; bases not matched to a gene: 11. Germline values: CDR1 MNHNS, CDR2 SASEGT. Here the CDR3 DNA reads TGTGCCAGCAGTGACACGGACAGGGGTGTAGTAGACTATGGCTACACCTTC. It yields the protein CASSDTDRGVVDYGYTF.

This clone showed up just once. The chain's CDR3 is CASSSTGGSYNSPLHF. The CDR3, as DNA: TGTGCCAGTAGTTCTACAGGGGGCTCCTATAATTCACCCCTCCACTTT. The V gene is TRBV19, the J gene TRBJ1-6; 8 nucleotides align to TRBD1. Trimming took 5 bases from V and 0 from J; bases not matched to a gene: 3. The CDR3 covers 16 residues. Germline V gives CDR1 LNHDA, CDR2 SQIVND (reference sequence).

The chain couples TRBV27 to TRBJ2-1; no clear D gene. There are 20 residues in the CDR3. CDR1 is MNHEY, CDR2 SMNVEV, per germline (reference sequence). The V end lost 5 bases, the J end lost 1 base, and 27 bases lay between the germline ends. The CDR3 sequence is CASSGSGSNPEYVSYNEQFF. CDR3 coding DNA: TGTGCCAGCAGTGGCTCAGGTTCCAATCCCGAATACGTTTCCTACAATGAGCAGTTCTTC.

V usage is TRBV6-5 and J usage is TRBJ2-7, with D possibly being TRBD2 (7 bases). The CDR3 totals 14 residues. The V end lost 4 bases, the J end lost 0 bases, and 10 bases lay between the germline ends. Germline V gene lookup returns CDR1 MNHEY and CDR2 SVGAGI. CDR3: CASSWRGPSYEQYF. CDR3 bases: TGTGCCAGCAGTTGGCGGGGGCCCTCCTACGAGCAGTACTTC.

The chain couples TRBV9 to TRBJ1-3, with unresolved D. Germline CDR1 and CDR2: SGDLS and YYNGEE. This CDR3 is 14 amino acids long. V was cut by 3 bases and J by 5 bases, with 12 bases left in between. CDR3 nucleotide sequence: TGTGCCAGCAGCGGGACTGGTAGTCGAAACACCATATATTTT. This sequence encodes CASSGTGSRNTIYF.

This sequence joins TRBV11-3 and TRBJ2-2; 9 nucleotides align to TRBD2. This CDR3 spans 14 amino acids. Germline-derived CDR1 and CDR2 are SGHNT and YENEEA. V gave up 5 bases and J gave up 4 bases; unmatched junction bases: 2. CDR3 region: CASSMTSGTGELFF. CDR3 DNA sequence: TGTGCCAGCAGCATGACTAGCGGCACCGGGGAGCTGTTTTTT.

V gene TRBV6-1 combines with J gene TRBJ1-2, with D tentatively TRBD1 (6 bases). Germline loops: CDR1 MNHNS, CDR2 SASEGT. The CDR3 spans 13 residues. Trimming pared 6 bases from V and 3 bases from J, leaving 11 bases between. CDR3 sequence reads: CASRETGYYGYTF. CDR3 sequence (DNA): TGTGCCAGCAGGGAGACAGGTTACTATGGCTACACCTTC.

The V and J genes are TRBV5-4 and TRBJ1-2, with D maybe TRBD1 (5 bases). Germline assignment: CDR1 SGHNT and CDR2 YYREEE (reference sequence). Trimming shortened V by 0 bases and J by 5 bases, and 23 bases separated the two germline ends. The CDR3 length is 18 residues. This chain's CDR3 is CASSLARRGQIGYYGYTF. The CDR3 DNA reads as TGTGCCAGCAGCTTGGCCAGAAGGGGCCAGATAGGTTATTATGGCTACACCTTC.

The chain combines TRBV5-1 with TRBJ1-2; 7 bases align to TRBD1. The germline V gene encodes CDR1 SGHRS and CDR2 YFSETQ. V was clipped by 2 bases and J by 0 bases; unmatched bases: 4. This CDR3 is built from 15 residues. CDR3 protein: CASSLGTDPNYGYTF. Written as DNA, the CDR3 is TGCGCCAGCAGCTTAGGGACAGACCCTAACTATGGCTACACCTTC.

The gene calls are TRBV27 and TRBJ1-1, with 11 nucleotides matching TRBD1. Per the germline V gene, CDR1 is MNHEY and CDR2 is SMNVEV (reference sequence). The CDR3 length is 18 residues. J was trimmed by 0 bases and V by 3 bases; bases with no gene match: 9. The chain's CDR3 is CASSFIGQGAFMNTEAFF. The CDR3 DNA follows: TGTGCCAGCAGTTTCATTGGACAGGGGGCCTTCATGAACACTGAAGCTTTCTTT.

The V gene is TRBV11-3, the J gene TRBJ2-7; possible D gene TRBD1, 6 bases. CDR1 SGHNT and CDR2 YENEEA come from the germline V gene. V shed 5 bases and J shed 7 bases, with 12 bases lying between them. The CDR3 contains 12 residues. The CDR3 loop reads CASSGRDIEQYF. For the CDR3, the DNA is TGTGCCAGCAGCGGCCGGGACATAGAGCAGTACTTC.

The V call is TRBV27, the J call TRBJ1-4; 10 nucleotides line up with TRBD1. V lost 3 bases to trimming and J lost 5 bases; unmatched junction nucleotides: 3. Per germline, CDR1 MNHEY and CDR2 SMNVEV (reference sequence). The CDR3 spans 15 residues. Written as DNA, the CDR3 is TGTGCCAGCAGTTTCCTGGGACAGGGGAATGAAAAACTGTTTTTT. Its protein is CASSFLGQGNEKLFF.

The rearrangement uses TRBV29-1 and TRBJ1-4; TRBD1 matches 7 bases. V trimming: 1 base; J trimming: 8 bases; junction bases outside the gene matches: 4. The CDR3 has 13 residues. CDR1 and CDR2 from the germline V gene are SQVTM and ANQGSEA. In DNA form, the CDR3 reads TGCAGCGTTGAAGCCAGGGGGAGGGAAAAACTGTTTTTT. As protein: CSVEARGREKLFF.

CDR3 region: CASSESGHLSDGYTF. For the CDR3, the DNA is TGTGCCAGCAGTGAATCTGGCCATTTAAGCGATGGCTACACCTTC. The gene calls are TRBV6-1 and TRBJ1-2, with D unresolved. The V and J ends lost 2 bases and 6 bases respectively, with 16 bases between them. The germline V gene encodes CDR1 MNHNS and CDR2 SASEGT. There are 15 residues in the CDR3.

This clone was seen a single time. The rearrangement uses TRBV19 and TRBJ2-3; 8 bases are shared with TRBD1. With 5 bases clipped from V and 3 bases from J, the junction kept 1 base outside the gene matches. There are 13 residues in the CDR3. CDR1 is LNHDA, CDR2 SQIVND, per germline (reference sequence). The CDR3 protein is CASSDRGTDTQYF. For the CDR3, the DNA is TGTGCCAGTAGTGACAGGGGAACAGATACGCAGTATTTT.

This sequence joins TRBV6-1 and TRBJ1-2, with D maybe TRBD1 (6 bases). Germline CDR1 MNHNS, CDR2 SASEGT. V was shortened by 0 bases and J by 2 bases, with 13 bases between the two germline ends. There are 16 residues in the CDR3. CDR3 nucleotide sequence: TGTGCCAGCAGTGAAGCTGCGACAGGTGGGAACTATGGCTACACCTTC. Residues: CASSEAATGGNYGYTF.

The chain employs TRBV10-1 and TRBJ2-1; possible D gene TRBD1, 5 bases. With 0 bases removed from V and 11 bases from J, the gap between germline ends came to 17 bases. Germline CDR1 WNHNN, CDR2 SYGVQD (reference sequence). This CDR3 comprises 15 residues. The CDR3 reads CASSESIQQGSQQFF. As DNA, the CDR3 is TGCGCCAGCAGTGAGTCGATCCAGCAGGGCTCGCAGCAGTTCTTC.

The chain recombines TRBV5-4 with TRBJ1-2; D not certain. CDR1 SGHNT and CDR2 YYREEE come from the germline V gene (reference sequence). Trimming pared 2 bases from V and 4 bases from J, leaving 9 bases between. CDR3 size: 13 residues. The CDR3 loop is CASSFAGVYGYTF. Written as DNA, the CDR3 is TGTGCCAGCAGCTTCGCAGGTGTCTATGGCTACACCTTC.

CDR3 sequence (DNA): TGTGCCAGCAGCTTGGTCCTGGACTCGGGGGGGTATGGCTATGGCTACACCTTC. Translation: CASSLVLDSGGYGYGYTF. The J gene is TRBJ1-2, the V gene TRBV5-4; weak D call: TRBD1 (5 bases). Trimming cost V 0 bases and J 4 bases, with 22 bases left between them. This CDR3 contains 18 residues. Per the germline V gene, CDR1 is SGHNT and CDR2 is YYREEE (reference sequence).

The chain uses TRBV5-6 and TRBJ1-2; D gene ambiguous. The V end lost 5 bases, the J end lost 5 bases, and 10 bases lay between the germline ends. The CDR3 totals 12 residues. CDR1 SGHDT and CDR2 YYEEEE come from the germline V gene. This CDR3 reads CASRMTGYGYTF. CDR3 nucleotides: TGTGCCAGCAGGATGACGGGATATGGCTACACCTTC.